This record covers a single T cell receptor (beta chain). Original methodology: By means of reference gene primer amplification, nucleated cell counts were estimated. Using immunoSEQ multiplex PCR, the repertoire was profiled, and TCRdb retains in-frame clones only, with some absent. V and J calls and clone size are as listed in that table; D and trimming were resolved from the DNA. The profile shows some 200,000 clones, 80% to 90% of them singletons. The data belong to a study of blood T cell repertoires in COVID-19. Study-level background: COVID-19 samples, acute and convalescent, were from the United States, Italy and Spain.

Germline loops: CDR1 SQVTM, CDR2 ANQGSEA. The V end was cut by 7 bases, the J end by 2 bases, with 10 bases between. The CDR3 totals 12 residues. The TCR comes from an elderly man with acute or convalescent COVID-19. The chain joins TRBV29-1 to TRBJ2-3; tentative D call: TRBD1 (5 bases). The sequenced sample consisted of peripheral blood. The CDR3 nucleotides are TGCAGCGCGCGACAGCTCACAGATACGCAGTATTTT. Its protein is CSARQLTDTQYF.